These 10 T cell receptor beta chains share one sample of origin, sequenced in a study of blood T cell repertoires in COVID-19. Clones were sequenced by immunoSEQ multiplex PCR, and TCRdb holds only the in-frame ones, with some missing. Altogether 200,000 to 300,000 clones are present, 84% being singletons, with the ten largest covering approximately 9%. Input material: peripheral blood. Every receptor here comes from a human donor in a cohort sampled during active COVID-19.

The chain couples TRBV18 to TRBJ1-1; TRBD1 is a possible D gene (6 bases). Germline assignment: CDR1 KGHSH and CDR2 LQKENI. Trimming removed 5 bases at V and 2 bases at J, with 9 bases between. The CDR3 sequence is 13 residues long. This chain's CDR3 is CASSGQSNTEAFF. The CDR3 DNA is TGTGCCAGCTCAGGACAGTCAAACACTGAAGCTTTCTTT.

V gene TRBV5-1 combines with J gene TRBJ1-2; D not certain. Germline lookup yields CDR1 SGHRS and CDR2 YFSETQ. V dropped 4 bases and J dropped 3 bases, with 10 bases sitting between them. The CDR3 extends over 13 amino acids. The CDR3 region has the DNA TGCGCCAGCAGCGAGGACGGGGACTATGGCTACACCTTC. Translating it yields CASSEDGDYGYTF.

This chain links TRBV18 with TRBJ1-1; 10 bases are shared with TRBD1. Looked up from germline, CDR1 is KGHSH and CDR2 is LQKENI. Trimming took 6 bases from V and 0 from J; bases not matched to a gene: 16. The length of the CDR3 is 19 residues. The CDR3 bases are TGTGCCAGCTCCCCGATAGCTACTACCGGGACAGGGGTGAACACTGAAGCTTTCTTT. Encoded protein: CASSPIATTGTGVNTEAFF.

The J gene is TRBJ2-7, the V gene TRBV19, with D possibly being TRBD2 (5 bases). Trimming removed 7 bases from V and 5 bases from J, with 15 bases in between. This CDR3 has 13 amino acids. Germline CDR1 reads LNHDA; CDR2 reads SQIVND (reference sequence). The CDR3 region is CASKGRELNEQYF. The CDR3 DNA reads as TGTGCCAGTAAGGGAAGGGAGCTCAACGAGCAGTACTTC.

Only one count was recorded for this clone. The chain combines TRBV5-1 with TRBJ2-7, with D maybe TRBD1 (6 bases). V was shortened by 0 bases and J by 2 bases, with 15 bases between the two germline ends. Germline V gene lookup returns CDR1 SGHRS and CDR2 YFSETQ. The CDR3 consists of 16 residues. The CDR3 here is CASSLVQGRATYEQYF. The DNA for the CDR3 is TGCGCCAGCAGCTTGGTCCAGGGGCGCGCCACCTACGAGCAGTACTTC.

The rearrangement uses TRBV5-4 and TRBJ2-1, with TRBD1 identical over 9 bases. The J segment lost 3 bases and the V segment lost 3 bases, leaving 7 bases of the junction unmatched. The CDR3 runs to 16 residues. Germline V gene lookup returns CDR1 SGHNT and CDR2 YYREEE (reference sequence). The CDR3 sequence is CASSSGGQGFYNEQFF. The CDR3 DNA follows: TGTGCCAGCAGCTCGGGGGGACAGGGCTTCTACAATGAGCAGTTCTTC.

The chain employs TRBV4-1 and TRBJ2-5, with 11 bases that match TRBD1. The germline V gene has CDR1 MGHRA and CDR2 YSYEKL. The CDR3 extends over 16 amino acids. Unmatched junction bases numbered 8, after V lost 5 bases and J lost 3 bases. This CDR3 is CASSVRQGQGEETQYF. The CDR3 nucleotides are TGCGCCAGCAGCGTGAGACAGGGACAGGGGGAAGAGACCCAGTACTTC.

The rearrangement links TRBV4-3 to TRBJ2-3; TRBD2 aligns across 9 bases. Germline values: CDR1 LGHNA, CDR2 YSLEER. There are 16 residues in the CDR3. Trimming removed 0 bases from V and 2 bases from J; junction bases left unmatched: 3. Here the CDR3 DNA reads TGCGCCAGCAGCCAAGACCTAGCGGGGCTCACAGATACGCAGTATTTT. Translation gives CASSQDLAGLTDTQYF.

The rearrangement links TRBV5-6 to TRBJ2-7, with D perhaps matching TRBD1 (5 bases). With 0 bases removed from V and 1 base from J, the gap between germline ends came to 5 bases. The length of the CDR3 is 13 residues. Per germline, CDR1 SGHDT and CDR2 YYEEEE. This CDR3 reads CASSLGQSYEQYF. Here the CDR3 DNA reads TGTGCCAGCAGCTTGGGACAGTCCTACGAGCAGTACTTC.

The V gene is TRBV29-1, the J gene TRBJ1-1; D is unresolved. With 5 bases removed from V and 1 base from J, the gap between germline ends came to 5 bases. Germline CDR1 is SQVTM and CDR2 is ANQGSEA. This CDR3 has 11 residues. CDR3 region: CSVNRNTEAFF. The CDR3 nucleotides read TGCAGCGTTAACAGGAACACTGAAGCTTTCTTT.